This T cell receptor beta chain was found in a study of blood T cell repertoires in COVID-19. Study processing details: From reference gene primer amplification, estimates of nucleated cell counts were derived. Only in-frame clones appear in the TCRdb table, and some are missing; sequencing was by immunoSEQ multiplex PCR. V and J calls and clone size are those listed in that table; D and trimming were worked out from the DNA. This table holds approximately 200,000 clones, roughly 92% found once. The CDR3 length is 13 residues. Looked up from germline, CDR1 is SNHLY and CDR2 is FYNNEI. The ends were cut back, 4 bases at V and 0 bases at J, with 6 bases in the middle.

The sample consisted of peripheral blood. J is TRBJ1-1 and V is TRBV2, with no clear D. The sequence was collected from a man aged 25-45 years with COVID-19, enrolled during active disease. The CDR3 sequence: CASSGLVNTEAFF. CDR3 nucleotide sequence: TGTGCCAGCAGTGGGTTAGTGAACACTGAAGCTTTCTTT.